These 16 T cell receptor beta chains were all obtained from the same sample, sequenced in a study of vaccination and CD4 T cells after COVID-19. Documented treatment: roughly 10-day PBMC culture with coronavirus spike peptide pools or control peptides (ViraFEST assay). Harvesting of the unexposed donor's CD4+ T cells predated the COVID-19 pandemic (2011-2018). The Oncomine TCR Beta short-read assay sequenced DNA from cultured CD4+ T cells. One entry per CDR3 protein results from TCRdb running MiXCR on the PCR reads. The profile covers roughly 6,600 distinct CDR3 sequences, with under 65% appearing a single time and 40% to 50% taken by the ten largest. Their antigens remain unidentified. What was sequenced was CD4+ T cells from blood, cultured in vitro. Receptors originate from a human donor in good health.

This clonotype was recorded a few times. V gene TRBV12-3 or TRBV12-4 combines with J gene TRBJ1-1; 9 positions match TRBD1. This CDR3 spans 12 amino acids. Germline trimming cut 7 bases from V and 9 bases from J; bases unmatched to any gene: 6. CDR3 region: CASTGQGVKAFF. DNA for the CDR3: TGTGCCAGCACGGGACAGGGAGTTAAAGCTTTCTTT.

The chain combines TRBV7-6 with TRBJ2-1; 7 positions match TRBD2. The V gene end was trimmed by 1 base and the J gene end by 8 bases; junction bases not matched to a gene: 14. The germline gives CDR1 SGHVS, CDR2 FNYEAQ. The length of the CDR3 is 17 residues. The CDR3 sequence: CASSLEGTGLVVHEQFF. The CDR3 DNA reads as TGTGCCAGCAGCTTAGAGGGTACCGGACTAGTGGTTCATGAGCAGTTCTTC.

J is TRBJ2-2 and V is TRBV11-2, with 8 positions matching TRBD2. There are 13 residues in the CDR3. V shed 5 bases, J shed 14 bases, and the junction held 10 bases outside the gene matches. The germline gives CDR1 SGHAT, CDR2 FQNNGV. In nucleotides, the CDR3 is TGTGCCAGCAGCCCCGTAGTCGGACTAGCTCTGTTTTTT. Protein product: CASSPVVGLALFF.

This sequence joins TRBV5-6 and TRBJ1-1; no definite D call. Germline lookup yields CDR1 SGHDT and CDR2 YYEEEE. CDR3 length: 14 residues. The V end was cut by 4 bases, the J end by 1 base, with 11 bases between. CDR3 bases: TGTGCCAGCAGCAGCCGGGCCCCGAACACTGAAGCTTTCTTT. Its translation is CASSSRAPNTEAFF.

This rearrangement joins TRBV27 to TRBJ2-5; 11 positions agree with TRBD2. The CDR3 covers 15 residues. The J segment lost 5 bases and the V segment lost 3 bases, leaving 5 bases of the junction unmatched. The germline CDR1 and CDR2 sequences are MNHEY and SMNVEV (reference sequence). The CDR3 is CASSFSPSGGETQYF. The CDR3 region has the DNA TGTGCCAGCAGTTTCTCTCCTAGCGGGGGGGAGACCCAGTACTTC.

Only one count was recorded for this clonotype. CDR3 DNA: TGTGCCAGCAGCCAACAACCACCGGGACCGCAGTCCGGGGAGCTGTTTTTT. This translates into CASSQQPPGPQSGELFF. This chain connects TRBV6-1 to TRBJ2-2; D possibly uses TRBD1 or TRBD2 (5 bases each). The germline V and J ends were trimmed by 6 bases and 6 bases, with 23 bases remaining between them. This CDR3 has 17 amino acids. Germline CDR1 and CDR2: MNHNS and SASEGT.

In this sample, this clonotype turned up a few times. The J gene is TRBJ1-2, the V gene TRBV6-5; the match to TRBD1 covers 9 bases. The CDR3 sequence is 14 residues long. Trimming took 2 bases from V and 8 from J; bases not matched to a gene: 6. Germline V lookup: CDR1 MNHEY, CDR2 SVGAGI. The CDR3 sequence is CASSYGQGIGGYTF. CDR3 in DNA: TGTGCCAGCAGTTACGGACAGGGGATCGGAGGCTACACCTTC.

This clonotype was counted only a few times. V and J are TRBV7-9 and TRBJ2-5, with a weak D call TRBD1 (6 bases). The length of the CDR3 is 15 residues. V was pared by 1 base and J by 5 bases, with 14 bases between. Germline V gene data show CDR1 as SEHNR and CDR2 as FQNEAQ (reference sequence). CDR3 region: CASSLEWGQRETQYF. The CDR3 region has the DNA TGTGCCAGCAGCTTAGAGTGGGGGCAGCGGGAGACCCAGTACTTC.

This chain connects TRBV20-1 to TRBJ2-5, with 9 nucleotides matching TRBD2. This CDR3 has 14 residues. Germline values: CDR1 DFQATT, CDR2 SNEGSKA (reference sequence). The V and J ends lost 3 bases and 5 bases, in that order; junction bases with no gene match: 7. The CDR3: CSARPAGGLETQYF. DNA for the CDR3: TGCAGTGCTAGGCCGGCGGGAGGGCTTGAGACCCAGTACTTC.

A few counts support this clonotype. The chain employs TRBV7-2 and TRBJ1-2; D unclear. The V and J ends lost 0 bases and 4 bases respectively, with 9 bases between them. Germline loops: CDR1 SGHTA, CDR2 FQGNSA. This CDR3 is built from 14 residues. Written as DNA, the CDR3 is TGTGCCAGCAGCTTAGCATCTGATTCCTATGGCTACACCTTC. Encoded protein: CASSLASDSYGYTF.

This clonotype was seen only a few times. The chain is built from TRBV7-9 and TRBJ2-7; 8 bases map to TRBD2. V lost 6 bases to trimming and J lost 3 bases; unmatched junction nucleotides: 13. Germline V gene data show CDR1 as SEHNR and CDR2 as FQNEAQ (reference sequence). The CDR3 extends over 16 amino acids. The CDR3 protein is CASRVSGASSDYEQYF. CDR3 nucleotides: TGTGCCAGCAGGGTTAGCGGGGCCTCCTCTGACTACGAGCAGTACTTC.

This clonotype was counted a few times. CDR3 region: CASRGRNQPQHF. CDR3 bases: TGTGCCAGCAGGGGAAGAAATCAGCCCCAGCATTTT. The chain couples TRBV6-1 to TRBJ1-5, with D unclear. With 6 bases removed from V and 4 bases from J, the gap between germline ends came to 7 bases. Germline values: CDR1 MNHNS, CDR2 SASEGT. The CDR3 has 12 amino acids.

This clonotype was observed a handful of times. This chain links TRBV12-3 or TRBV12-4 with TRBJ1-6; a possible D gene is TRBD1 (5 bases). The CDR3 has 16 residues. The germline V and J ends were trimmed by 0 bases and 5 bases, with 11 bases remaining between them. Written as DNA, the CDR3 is TGTGCCAGCAGTTTAGCCAGGGTTTTTAATAATTCACCCCTCCACTTT. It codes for CASSLARVFNNSPLHF.

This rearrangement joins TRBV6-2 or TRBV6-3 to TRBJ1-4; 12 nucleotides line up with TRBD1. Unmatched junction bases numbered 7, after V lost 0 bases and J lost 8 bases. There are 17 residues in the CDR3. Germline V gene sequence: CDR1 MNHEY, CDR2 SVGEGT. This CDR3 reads CASSYSGTGGANEKLFF. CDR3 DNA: TGTGCCAGCAGTTACTCCGGGACAGGGGGCGCGAACGAAAAACTGTTTTTT.

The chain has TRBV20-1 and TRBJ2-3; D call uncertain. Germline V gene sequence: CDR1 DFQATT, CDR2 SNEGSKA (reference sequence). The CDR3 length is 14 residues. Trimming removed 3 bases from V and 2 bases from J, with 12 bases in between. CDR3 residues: CSASVGGSTDTQYF. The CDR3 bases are TGCAGTGCTAGTGTCGGCGGATCCACAGATACGCAGTATTTT.

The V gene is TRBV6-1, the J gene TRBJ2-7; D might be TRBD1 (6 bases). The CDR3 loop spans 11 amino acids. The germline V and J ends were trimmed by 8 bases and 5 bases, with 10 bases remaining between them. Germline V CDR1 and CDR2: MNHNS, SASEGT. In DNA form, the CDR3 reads TGTGCCAGCCAGGGGTTGCACGAGCAGTACTTC. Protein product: CASQGLHEQYF.